This T cell receptor beta chain was found in a study of blood T cell repertoires in COVID-19. In the authors' methods: Cell counts per sample came from amplifying reference gene primers. Clones were read by immunoSEQ multiplex PCR, and TCRdb kept only the in-frame ones, dropping some. That table supplies the V and J calls and clone size; D and trimming were determined from the DNA. Seen here are some 250,000 clones, more than 65% observed once, and the top ten hold roughly 7.9%. Sequences were obtained from peripheral blood. This receptor was obtained from a woman of 80 years or more with acute or convalescent COVID-19.

CDR3 nucleotide sequence: TGTGCCAGCAGTGCGGGGGGTACTGAAGCTTTCTTT. Translation gives CASSAGGTEAFF. The genes are TRBV2 and TRBJ1-1, with D possibly being TRBD1 (5 bases). The CDR3 consists of 12 residues. Germline values: CDR1 SNHLY, CDR2 FYNNEI. The V end lost 4 bases, the J end lost 5 bases, and 8 bases lay between the germline ends.